The 28 T cell receptor beta chains reported below all come from one sample, sequenced in a study of shared clonotypes between healthy human individuals. Using immunoSEQ multiplex PCR, the repertoire was profiled, and TCRdb retains in-frame clones only, with some absent. The sample lists just over 2,000,000 clones; 85% to 95% were seen once. The naive CD8 population came from CD45RO-negative cells selected for CCR7, without terminally differentiated effector memory CD45RA+ cells. The source material was naive CD8+ T cells sorted from blood. The receptors come from a man aged 18 to 29 in good health.

The rearrangement uses TRBV30 and TRBJ2-2, with a weak D call TRBD1 (5 bases). The CDR3 has 12 amino acids. V was cut by 5 bases and J by 4 bases, with 8 bases left in between. The germline gives CDR1 GTSNPN, CDR2 SVGIG (reference sequence). CDR3 residues: CAWGAPTGELFF. As DNA, the CDR3 is TGTGCCTGGGGGGCCCCCACCGGGGAGCTGTTTTTT.

CDR3 nucleotide sequence: TGTGCCAGCAGCTCAGATTTGCGTAATGAGCAGTTCTTC. It yields the protein CASSSDLRNEQFF. The V call is TRBV11-2, the J call TRBJ2-1; D not certain. V was cut by 4 bases and J by 7 bases, with 11 bases left in between. The CDR3 extends over 13 amino acids. The germline gives CDR1 SGHAT, CDR2 FQNNGV. Supplemented by reference TRBV11-2 and TRBJ2-1, the full variable domain reads EAGVAQSPRYKIIEKRQSVAFWCNPISGHATLYWYQQILGQGPKLLIQFQNNGVVDDSQLPKDRFSAERLKGVDSTLKIQPAKLEDSAVYLCASSSDLRNEQFFGPGTRLTVL.

The rearrangement uses TRBV11-3 and TRBJ2-1; 11 nucleotides match TRBD2. This CDR3 has 17 residues. Germline V gene data show CDR1 as SGHNT and CDR2 as YENEEA. Germline trimming cut 4 bases from V and 6 bases from J; bases unmatched to any gene: 11. CDR3 nucleotide sequence: TGTGCCAGCAGCTGGGGGCGGGGACTAGCGGAGTTCAATGAGCAGTTCTTC. It yields the protein CASSWGRGLAEFNEQFF.

The rearrangement links TRBV27 to TRBJ2-5, with D maybe TRBD1 (6 bases). Trimming removed 8 bases from V and 3 bases from J, with 16 bases in between. The CDR3 runs to 14 residues. Germline CDR1 is MNHEY and CDR2 is SMNVEV (reference sequence). The CDR3 protein is CASGWGEGEETQYF. The CDR3 DNA reads TGTGCCAGCGGTTGGGGCGAGGGGGAAGAGACCCAGTACTTC.

The rearrangement uses TRBV7-9 and TRBJ2-7, with TRBD1 identical over 7 bases. The CDR3 sequence is 15 residues long. V trimming: 0 bases; J trimming: 7 bases; junction bases outside the gene matches: 9. The germline V gene has CDR1 SEHNR and CDR2 FQNEAQ (reference sequence). The CDR3 coding sequence is TGTGCCAGCAGCTTAGCCCCACTCGGGACAGAAGAGCAGTACTTC. Translated: CASSLAPLGTEEQYF. The full variable domain, with the rest looked up from reference TRBV7-9 and TRBJ2-7, is DTGVSQNPRHKITKRGQNVTFRCDPISEHNRLYWYRQTLGQGPEFLTYFQNEAQLEKSRLLSDRFSAERPKGSFSTLEIQRTEQGDSAMYLCASSLAPLGTEEQYFGPGTRLTVT.

This chain uses TRBV5-1 with TRBJ1-1; D ambiguous. Germline CDR1 and CDR2: SGHRS and YFSETQ. The CDR3 totals 13 residues. V dropped 0 bases and J dropped 8 bases, with 11 bases sitting between them. CDR3 coding DNA: TGCGCCAGCAGCTTGGGACCGTCCAGGGAAGCTTTCTTT. It is translated as CASSLGPSREAFF.

The chain uses TRBV27 and TRBJ2-2; D call uncertain. Trimming pared 9 bases from V and 4 bases from J, leaving 15 bases between. The CDR3 extends over 14 amino acids. The germline CDR1 and CDR2 sequences are MNHEY and SMNVEV (reference sequence). This CDR3 reads CASQLGKPTGELFF. Written as DNA, the CDR3 is TGTGCCAGTCAATTAGGGAAGCCCACCGGGGAGCTGTTTTTT.

Regarding this clone: The sample holds other DNA sequences that translate to the same CDR3. The V and J genes are TRBV30 and TRBJ2-3, with TRBD2 matching 9 bases. The ends lost 0 bases at V and 6 bases at J; junction bases unmatched: 1. The CDR3 has 13 residues. CDR1 is GTSNPN, CDR2 SVGIG, per germline (reference sequence). The CDR3 loop is CAWSVAGGDTQYF. Written as DNA, the CDR3 is TGTGCCTGGAGTGTAGCGGGAGGCGATACGCAGTATTTT.

V usage is TRBV7-9 and J usage is TRBJ2-3; a weak D match, TRBD2 (6 bases). Per the germline V gene, CDR1 is SEHNR and CDR2 is FQNEAQ (reference sequence). The CDR3 runs to 13 residues. The V end lost 6 bases, the J end lost 7 bases, and 14 bases lay between the germline ends. CDR3 DNA: TGTGCCAGCAGTTGGGGGGATATGAATACGCAGTATTTT. This gives the protein CASSWGDMNTQYF.

The gene calls are TRBV7-8 and TRBJ2-7; 12 bases align to TRBD2. CDR1 is SGHVS and CDR2 is FQNEAQ in the germline V gene. The CDR3 length is 16 residues. J was trimmed by 3 bases and V by 3 bases; bases with no gene match: 6. CDR3 DNA: TGTGCCAGCAGCTTCCACCCGGGACTAGCGGGCTACGAGCAGTACTTC. It yields the protein CASSFHPGLAGYEQYF.

This rearrangement joins TRBV6-5 to TRBJ1-1; weak D call: TRBD1 (6 bases). Trimming removed 0 bases from V and 3 bases from J, with 11 bases in between. In germline, CDR1 is MNHEY, CDR2 SVGAGI. The CDR3 length is 15 residues. DNA of the CDR3: TGTGCCAGCAGTTACTCGACAGGACCTCACACTGAAGCTTTCTTT. It specifies CASSYSTGPHTEAFF.

The rearrangement uses TRBV13 and TRBJ1-1, with TRBD1 as a possible D gene (6 bases). Trimming removed 7 bases at V and 8 bases at J, with 20 bases between. Germline V gene sequence: CDR1 PRHDT, CDR2 FYEKMQ (reference sequence). The CDR3 is 14 residues long. For the CDR3, the DNA is TGTGCCAGCACGAGTCGGACAGCGAATATAGAAGCTTTCTTT. Protein sequence: CASTSRTANIEAFF.

Turning to this clone: Other DNA sequences in this specimen translate into the identical CDR3. The chain couples TRBV28 to TRBJ1-1; D possibly corresponds to TRBD1 (5 bases). From germline, CDR1 is MDHEN and CDR2 SYDVKM. The ends were cut back, 2 bases at V and 4 bases at J, with 8 bases in the middle. This CDR3 region has 13 residues. CDR3 sequence: CASSLGGTTEAFF. The DNA of the CDR3 is TGTGCCAGCAGTTTAGGAGGGACCACTGAAGCTTTCTTT.

The V gene is TRBV10-3, the J gene TRBJ1-4; D is possibly TRBD1 (5 bases). Trimming removed 8 bases from V and 3 bases from J, with 10 bases in between. Germline assignment: CDR1 ENHRY and CDR2 SYGVKD. The CDR3 sequence is 13 residues long. CDR3: CAIREGANEKLFF. CDR3 bases: TGTGCCATCCGAGAAGGGGCTAATGAAAAACTGTTTTTT.

The J gene is TRBJ1-3, the V gene TRBV4-1; 7 nucleotides match TRBD1. Germline CDR1 is MGHRA and CDR2 is YSYEKL. The trim removed 1 base at V and 2 bases at J, leaving 2 bases unmatched. This CDR3 is built from 15 residues. CDR3 bases: TGCGCCAGCAGCCAAGCCGACAGGGCTGGAAACACCATATATTTT. Translating gives CASSQADRAGNTIYF.

In regard to this clone: This sample includes further DNA sequences coding for the same CDR3. The chain recombines TRBV27 with TRBJ1-1; 8 bases match TRBD1. This CDR3 spans 13 amino acids. With 2 bases clipped from V and 5 bases from J, the junction kept 1 base outside the gene matches. Per the germline V gene, CDR1 is MNHEY and CDR2 is SMNVEV (reference sequence). The DNA of the CDR3 is TGTGCCAGCAGTTTAACAGGGGGGACTGAAGCTTTCTTT. Translating gives CASSLTGGTEAFF.

This chain links TRBV28 with TRBJ1-2; unclear D gene. CDR1 is MDHEN and CDR2 is SYDVKM in the germline V gene. The length of the CDR3 is 15 residues. The germline V and J ends were trimmed by 7 bases and 0 bases, with 15 bases remaining between them. This CDR3 is CASTPDVSTNYGYTF. CDR3 bases: TGTGCCAGCACCCCTGACGTTAGTACTAACTATGGCTACACCTTC.

This chain links TRBV29-1 with TRBJ2-7, with D tentatively TRBD2 (5 bases). The ends were cut back, 4 bases at V and 7 bases at J, with 11 bases in the middle. The CDR3 is 11 amino acids. Germline lookup yields CDR1 SQVTM and CDR2 ANQGSEA. The CDR3 DNA follows: TGCAGCGTTGGCGCCGGGAATGAGCAGTACTTC. Protein sequence: CSVGAGNEQYF.

The V call is TRBV7-9, the J call TRBJ2-5, with D unclear. Germline CDR1 and CDR2: SEHNR and FQNEAQ (reference sequence). This CDR3 is built from 14 residues. Trimming took 5 bases from V and 2 from J, leaving 12 bases between them. Here the CDR3 reads CASSLMSSQETQYF. In nucleotides, the CDR3 is TGTGCCAGCAGCCTCATGAGTTCGCAAGAGACCCAGTACTTC.

The rearrangement uses TRBV6-5 and TRBJ2-7, with D possibly TRBD2 on 6 matching bases. This CDR3 contains 15 residues. V was cut by 4 bases and J by 2 bases, with 15 bases left in between. Germline CDR1 MNHEY, CDR2 SVGAGI. CDR3 DNA sequence: TGTGCCAGCAGTTCCTCGAGGGAGGCTACCTACGAGCAGTACTTC. Amino acids: CASSSSREATYEQYF.

The chain couples TRBV28 to TRBJ1-2; no clear D gene. The CDR3 has 16 amino acids. V gave up 10 bases and J gave up 2 bases, with 23 bases separating them. From germline, CDR1 is MDHEN and CDR2 SYDVKM. The CDR3 DNA reads TGTGCCATATTATCCCCTCGCGCTGGCGGGAACTATGGCTACACCTTC. Residues: CAILSPRAGGNYGYTF.

The count of this clone is one. At one end, the junction sequence differs from germline, possibly due to a read error. The chain employs TRBV7-7 and TRBJ2-7, with 8 bases matching TRBD2. The CDR3 is 15 amino acids. Looked up from germline, CDR1 is SSHAT and CDR2 is FNYEAQ (reference sequence). CDR3 sequence reads: CASSPVAGGSHEQYF. In DNA form, the CDR3 reads TGTGCTAGCAGCCCTGTGGCGGGAGGCTCCCACGAGCAGTACTTC.

The chain employs TRBV4-3 and TRBJ2-1; TRBD2 agrees at 7 bases. The CDR3 has 16 amino acids. Per germline, CDR1 LGHNA and CDR2 YSLEER. The V gene end was trimmed by 3 bases and the J gene end by 2 bases; junction bases not matched to a gene: 7. CDR3: CASSHLSGAPYNEQFF. CDR3 nucleotide sequence: TGCGCCAGCAGCCACTTAAGCGGGGCCCCCTACAATGAGCAGTTCTTC.

The V gene is TRBV7-2, the J gene TRBJ2-2, with no clear D. Trimming took off 3 bases at V and 6 bases at J, with 5 bases between the two ends. There are 12 residues in the CDR3. Per germline, CDR1 SGHTA and CDR2 FQGNSA. The CDR3 is CASSFSPGELFF. CDR3 coding DNA: TGTGCCAGCAGCTTTTCCCCCGGGGAGCTGTTTTTT.

The chain is built from TRBV7-6 and TRBJ2-3, with D possibly being TRBD1 (6 bases). The germline V gene encodes CDR1 SGHVS and CDR2 FNYEAQ. This CDR3 region has 15 residues. V lost 1 base and J 1 base, leaving 9 bases between the germline ends. CDR3 in DNA: TGTGCCAGCAGCTTAGTTAACAGGGGCACAGATACGCAGTATTTT. This translates into CASSLVNRGTDTQYF.

This clone was detected once. The chain is built from TRBV4-3 and TRBJ2-5; 8 bases are shared with TRBD1. This CDR3 region has 15 residues. Unmatched junction bases numbered 1, after V lost 0 bases and J lost 1 base. Germline CDR1 and CDR2: LGHNA and YSLEER. The CDR3 reads CASSQDQGAQETQYF. In DNA, the CDR3 is TGCGCCAGCAGCCAAGACCAGGGGGCCCAAGAGACCCAGTACTTC.

The V call is TRBV18, the J call TRBJ2-1, with TRBD2 matching over 7 bases. Germline assignment: CDR1 KGHSH and CDR2 LQKENI. CDR3 length: 14 residues. V was pared by 3 bases and J by 8 bases, with 7 bases of the junction left unmatched. CDR3 DNA sequence: TGTGCCAGCTCACCCTATGCGGCGGGGGATGAGCAGTTCTTC. Amino acid sequence: CASSPYAAGDEQFF.

This chain links TRBV28 with TRBJ2-1; tentatively, D is TRBD1 (6 bases). V dropped 4 bases and J dropped 2 bases, with 24 bases sitting between them. CDR1 is MDHEN and CDR2 is SYDVKM in the germline V gene. CDR3 length: 19 residues. In DNA, the CDR3 is TGTGCCAGCAGTTCCAGGATGGGCTGGGGGCAGGGGACCTACAATGAGCAGTTCTTC. This sequence encodes CASSSRMGWGQGTYNEQFF.